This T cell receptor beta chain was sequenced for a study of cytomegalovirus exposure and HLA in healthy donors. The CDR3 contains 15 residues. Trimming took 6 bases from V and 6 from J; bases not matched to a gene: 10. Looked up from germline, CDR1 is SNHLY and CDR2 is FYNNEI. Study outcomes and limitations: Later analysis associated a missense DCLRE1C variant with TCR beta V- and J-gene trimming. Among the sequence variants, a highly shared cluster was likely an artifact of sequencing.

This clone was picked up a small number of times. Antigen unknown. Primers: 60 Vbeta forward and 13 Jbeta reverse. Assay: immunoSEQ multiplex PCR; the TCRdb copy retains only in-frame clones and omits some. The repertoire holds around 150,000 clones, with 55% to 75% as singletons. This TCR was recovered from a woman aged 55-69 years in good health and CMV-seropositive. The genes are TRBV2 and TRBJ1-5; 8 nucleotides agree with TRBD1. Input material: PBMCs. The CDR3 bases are TGTGCCAGCAGGTTGGCAGGGGGCGTAAGTCAGCCCCAGCATTTT. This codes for CASRLAGGVSQPQHF. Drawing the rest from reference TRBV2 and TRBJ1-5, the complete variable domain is EPEVTQTPSHQVTQMGQEVILRCVPISNHLYFYWYRQILGQKVEFLVSFYNNEISEKSEIFDDQFSVERPDGSNFTLKIRSTKLEDSAMYFCASRLAGGVSQPQHFGDGTRLSIL.